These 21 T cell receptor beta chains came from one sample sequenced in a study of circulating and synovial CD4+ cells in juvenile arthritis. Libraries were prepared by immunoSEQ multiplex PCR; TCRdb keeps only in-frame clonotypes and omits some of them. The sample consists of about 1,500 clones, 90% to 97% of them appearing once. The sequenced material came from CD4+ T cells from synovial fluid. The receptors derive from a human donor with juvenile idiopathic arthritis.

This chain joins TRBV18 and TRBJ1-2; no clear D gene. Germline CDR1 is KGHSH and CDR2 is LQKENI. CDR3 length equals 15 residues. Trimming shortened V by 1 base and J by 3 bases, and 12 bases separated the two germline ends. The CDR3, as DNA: TGTGCCAGCTCACCACTCAAACCAGACTACTATGGCTACACCTTC. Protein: CASSPLKPDYYGYTF.

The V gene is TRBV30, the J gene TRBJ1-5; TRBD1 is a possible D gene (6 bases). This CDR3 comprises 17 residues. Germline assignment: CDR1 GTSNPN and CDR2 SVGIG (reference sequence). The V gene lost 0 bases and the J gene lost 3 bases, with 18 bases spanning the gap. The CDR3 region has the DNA TGTGCCTGGAGTGTAAAGGCAGGGGCATTTATCAATCAGCCCCAGCATTTT. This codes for CAWSVKAGAFINQPQHF.

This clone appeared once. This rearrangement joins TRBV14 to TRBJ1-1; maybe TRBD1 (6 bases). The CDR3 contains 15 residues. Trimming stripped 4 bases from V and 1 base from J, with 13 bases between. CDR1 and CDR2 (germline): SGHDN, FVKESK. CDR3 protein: CASSRQTGWNTEAFF. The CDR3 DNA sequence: TGTGCCAGCAGCCGTCAGACAGGATGGAACACTGAAGCTTTCTTT.

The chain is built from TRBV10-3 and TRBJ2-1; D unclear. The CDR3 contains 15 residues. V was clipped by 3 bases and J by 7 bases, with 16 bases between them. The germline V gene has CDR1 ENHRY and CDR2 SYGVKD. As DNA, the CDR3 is TGTGCCATCAGTGACGGAGCACCAGAGTTAAATGAGCAGTTCTTC. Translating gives CAISDGAPELNEQFF.

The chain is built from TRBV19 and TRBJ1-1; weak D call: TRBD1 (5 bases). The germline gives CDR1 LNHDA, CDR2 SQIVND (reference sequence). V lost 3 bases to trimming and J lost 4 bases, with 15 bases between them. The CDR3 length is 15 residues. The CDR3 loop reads CASSIGGARFTEAFF. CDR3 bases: TGTGCCAGTAGTATCGGCGGGGCCAGGTTCACTGAAGCTTTCTTT.

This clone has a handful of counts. CDR3 amino acids: CASSAQTVFDRVNTEAFF. CDR3 DNA: TGTGCCAGTAGTGCCCAAACCGTTTTTGACAGGGTGAACACTGAAGCTTTCTTT. This chain links TRBV19 with TRBJ1-1; TRBD1 agrees at 7 bases. The CDR3 has 18 amino acids. The trim removed 5 bases at V and 0 bases at J, leaving 15 bases unmatched. Germline V lookup: CDR1 LNHDA, CDR2 SQIVND (reference sequence).

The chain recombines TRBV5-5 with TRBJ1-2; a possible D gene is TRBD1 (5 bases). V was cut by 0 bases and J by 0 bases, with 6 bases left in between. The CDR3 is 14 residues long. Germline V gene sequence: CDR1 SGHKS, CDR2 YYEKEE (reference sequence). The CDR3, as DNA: TGTGCCAGCAGCTTGGGACAGTCTAACTATGGCTACACCTTC. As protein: CASSLGQSNYGYTF.

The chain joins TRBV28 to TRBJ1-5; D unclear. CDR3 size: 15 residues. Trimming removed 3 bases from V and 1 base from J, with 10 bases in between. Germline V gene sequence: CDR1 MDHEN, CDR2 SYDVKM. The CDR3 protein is CASSLGGSSNQPQHF. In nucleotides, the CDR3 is TGTGCCAGCAGTTTGGGAGGGTCCAGCAATCAGCCCCAGCATTTT.

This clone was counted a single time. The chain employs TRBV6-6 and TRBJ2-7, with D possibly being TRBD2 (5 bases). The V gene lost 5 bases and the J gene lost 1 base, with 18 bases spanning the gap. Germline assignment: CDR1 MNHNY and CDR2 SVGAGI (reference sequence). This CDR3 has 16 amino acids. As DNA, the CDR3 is TGTGCCAGCAGTCTACGGGGTGGGCACCATTCCTACGAGCAGTACTTC. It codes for CASSLRGGHHSYEQYF.

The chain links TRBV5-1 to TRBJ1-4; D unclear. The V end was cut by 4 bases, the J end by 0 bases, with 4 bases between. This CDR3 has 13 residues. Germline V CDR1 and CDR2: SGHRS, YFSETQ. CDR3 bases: TGCGCCAGCAGCCGGTCAACTAATGAAAAACTGTTTTTT. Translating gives CASSRSTNEKLFF.

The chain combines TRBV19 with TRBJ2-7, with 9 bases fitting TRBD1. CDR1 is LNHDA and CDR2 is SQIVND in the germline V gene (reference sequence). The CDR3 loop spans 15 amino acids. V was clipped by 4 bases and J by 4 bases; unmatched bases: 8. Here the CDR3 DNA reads TGTGCCAGTAGTACCGGAGGACAGGGGAGGTACGAGCAGTACTTC. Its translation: CASSTGGQGRYEQYF.

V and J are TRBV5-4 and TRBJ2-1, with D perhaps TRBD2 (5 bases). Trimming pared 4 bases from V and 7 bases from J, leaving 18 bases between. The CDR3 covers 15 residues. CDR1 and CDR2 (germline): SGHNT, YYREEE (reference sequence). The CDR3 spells CASSPPFGGLNEQFF. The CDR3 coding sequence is TGTGCCAGCAGCCCCCCGTTTGGAGGATTAAATGAGCAGTTCTTC.

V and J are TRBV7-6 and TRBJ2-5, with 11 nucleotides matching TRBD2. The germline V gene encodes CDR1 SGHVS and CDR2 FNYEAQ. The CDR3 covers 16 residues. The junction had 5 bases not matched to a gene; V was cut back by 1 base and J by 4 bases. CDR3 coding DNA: TGTGCCAGCAGCTTAGTAGCGGGAGGGCCCGTAGAGACCCAGTACTTC. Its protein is CASSLVAGGPVETQYF.

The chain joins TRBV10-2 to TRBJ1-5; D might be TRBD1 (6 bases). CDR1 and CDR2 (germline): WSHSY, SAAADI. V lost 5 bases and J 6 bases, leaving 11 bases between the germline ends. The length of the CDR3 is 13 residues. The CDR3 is CASSTGQAQPQHF. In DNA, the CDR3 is TGCGCCAGCAGTACAGGGCAAGCTCAGCCCCAGCATTTT.

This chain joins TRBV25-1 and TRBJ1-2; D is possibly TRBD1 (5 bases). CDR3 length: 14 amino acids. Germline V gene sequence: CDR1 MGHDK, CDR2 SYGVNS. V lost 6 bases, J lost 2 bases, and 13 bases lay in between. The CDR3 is CASRGDGGNYGYTF. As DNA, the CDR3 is TGTGCCAGCAGGGGCGACGGGGGGAACTATGGCTACACCTTC.

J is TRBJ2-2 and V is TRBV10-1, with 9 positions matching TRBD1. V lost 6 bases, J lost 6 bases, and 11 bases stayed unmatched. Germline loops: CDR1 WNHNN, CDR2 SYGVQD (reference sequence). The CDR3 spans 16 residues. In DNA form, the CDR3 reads TGCGCCAGCAGCCCTCGGTGGGACAGGGCGTCCGGGGAGCTGTTTTTT. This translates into CASSPRWDRASGELFF.

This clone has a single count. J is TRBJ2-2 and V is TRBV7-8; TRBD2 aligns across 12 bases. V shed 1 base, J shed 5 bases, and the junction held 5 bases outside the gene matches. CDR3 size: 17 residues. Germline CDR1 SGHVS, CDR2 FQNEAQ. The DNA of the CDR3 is TGTGCCAGCAGCTTAGAGACTAGCGGGAGTCGGACCGGGGAGCTGTTTTTT. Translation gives CASSLETSGSRTGELFF.

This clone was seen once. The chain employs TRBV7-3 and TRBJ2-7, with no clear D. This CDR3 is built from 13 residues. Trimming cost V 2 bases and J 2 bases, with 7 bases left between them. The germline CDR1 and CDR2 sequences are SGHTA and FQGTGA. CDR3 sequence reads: CASSLSPAYEQYF. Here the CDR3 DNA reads TGTGCCAGCAGCTTATCCCCGGCCTACGAGCAGTACTTC.

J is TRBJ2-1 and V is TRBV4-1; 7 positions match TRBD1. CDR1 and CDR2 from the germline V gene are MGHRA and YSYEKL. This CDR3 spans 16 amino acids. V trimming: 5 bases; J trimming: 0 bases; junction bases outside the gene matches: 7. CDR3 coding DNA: TGCGCCAGCAGCATCTCGACAGGGAGCTCCTACAATGAGCAGTTCTTC. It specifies CASSISTGSSYNEQFF.

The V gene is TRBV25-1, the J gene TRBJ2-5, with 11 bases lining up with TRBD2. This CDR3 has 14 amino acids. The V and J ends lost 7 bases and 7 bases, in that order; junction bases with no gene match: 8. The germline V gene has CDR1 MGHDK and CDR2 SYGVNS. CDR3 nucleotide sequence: TGTGCCAGCAATAGCGGGAGGGCCGGGGGGACCCAGTACTTC. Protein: CASNSGRAGGTQYF.

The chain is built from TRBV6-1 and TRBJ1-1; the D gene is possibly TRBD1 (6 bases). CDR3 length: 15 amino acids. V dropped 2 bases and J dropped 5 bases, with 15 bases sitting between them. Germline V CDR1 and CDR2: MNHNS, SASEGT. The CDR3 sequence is CASSERGAIGTEAFF. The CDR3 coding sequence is TGTGCCAGCAGTGAACGGGGGGCCATTGGGACTGAAGCTTTCTTT.